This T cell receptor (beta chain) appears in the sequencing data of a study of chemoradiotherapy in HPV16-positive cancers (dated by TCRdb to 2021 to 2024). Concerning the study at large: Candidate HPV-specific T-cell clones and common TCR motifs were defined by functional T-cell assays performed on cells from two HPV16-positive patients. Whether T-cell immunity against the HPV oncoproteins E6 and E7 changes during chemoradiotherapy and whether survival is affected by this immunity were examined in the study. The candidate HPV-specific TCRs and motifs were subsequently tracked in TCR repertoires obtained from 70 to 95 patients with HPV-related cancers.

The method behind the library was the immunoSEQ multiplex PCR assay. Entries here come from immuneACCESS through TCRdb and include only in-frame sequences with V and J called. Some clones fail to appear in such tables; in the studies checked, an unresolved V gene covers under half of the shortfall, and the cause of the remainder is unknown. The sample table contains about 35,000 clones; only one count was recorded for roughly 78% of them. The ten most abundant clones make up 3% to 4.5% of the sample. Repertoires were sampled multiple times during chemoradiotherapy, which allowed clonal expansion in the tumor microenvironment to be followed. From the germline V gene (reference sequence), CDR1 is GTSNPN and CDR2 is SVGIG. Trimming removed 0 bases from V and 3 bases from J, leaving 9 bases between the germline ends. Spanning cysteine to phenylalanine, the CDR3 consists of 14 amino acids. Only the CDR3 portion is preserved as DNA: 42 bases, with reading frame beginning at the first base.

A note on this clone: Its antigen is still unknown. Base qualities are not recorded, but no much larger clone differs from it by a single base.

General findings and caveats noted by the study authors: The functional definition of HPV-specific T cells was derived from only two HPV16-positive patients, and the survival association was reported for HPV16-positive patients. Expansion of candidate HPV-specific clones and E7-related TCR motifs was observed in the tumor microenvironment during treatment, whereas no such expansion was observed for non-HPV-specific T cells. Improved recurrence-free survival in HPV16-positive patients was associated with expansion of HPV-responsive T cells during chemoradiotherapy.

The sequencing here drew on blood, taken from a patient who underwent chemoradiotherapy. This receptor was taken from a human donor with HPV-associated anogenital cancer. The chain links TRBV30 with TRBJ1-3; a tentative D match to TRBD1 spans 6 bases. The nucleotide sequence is TGTGCCTGGAGTGTTAAAGGGGGTGGAAACACCATATATTTT. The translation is CAWSVKGGGNTIYF.